This TCR beta chain comes out of a study of blood T cell repertoires in COVID-19. Study background: The United States, Italy and Spain supplied acute and convalescent COVID-19 samples. T cells, B-cell-depleted T cells, or PBMCs supplied cDNA or gDNA.

Original analysis: Scientists estimated how many nucleated cells there were by amplifying reference gene primers. The assay was immunoSEQ multiplex PCR, and TCRdb's table has in-frame clones only and misses some. From that table come the V and J calls and clone size; the DNA was used to work out D and trimming. Of some 38,000 clones in the sample, roughly 78% were seen once. The source material was peripheral blood. The sequence came from a man between 70 and 80 years old with acute or convalescent COVID-19.

The DNA for the CDR3 is TGCGCCAGCAGCAAGGGAGGCGCGTATCGGGTGGAAAAACTGTTTTTT. It encodes CASSKGGAYRVEKLFF. The chain recombines TRBV5-1 with TRBJ1-4, with D unclear. Trimming shortened V by 4 bases and J by 8 bases, and 21 bases separated the two germline ends. CDR1 and CDR2 (germline): SGHRS, YFSETQ. The length of the CDR3 is 16 residues.